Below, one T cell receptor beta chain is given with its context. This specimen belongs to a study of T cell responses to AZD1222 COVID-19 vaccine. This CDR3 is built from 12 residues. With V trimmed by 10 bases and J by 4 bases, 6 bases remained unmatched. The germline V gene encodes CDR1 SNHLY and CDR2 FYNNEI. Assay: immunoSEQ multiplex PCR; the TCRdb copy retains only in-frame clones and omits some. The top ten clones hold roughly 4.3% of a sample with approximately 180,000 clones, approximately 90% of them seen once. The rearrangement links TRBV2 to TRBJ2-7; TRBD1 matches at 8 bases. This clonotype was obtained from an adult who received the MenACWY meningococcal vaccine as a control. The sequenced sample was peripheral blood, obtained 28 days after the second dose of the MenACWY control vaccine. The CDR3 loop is CANRGSQYEQYF. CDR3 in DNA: TGTGCCAACAGGGGGTCCCAATACGAGCAGTACTTC.